This entry features one T cell receptor beta chain sequence. The antigen remains undetermined. Amplified regions were TCR beta CDR3 sequences from RNA transcripts. The primer set for the first-round RT-PCR of the TCR CDR3 was HTBI. TCRdb fed the multiplex PCR reads into MiXCR, producing one record per CDR3 protein. In the table there are about 340,000 distinct CDR3 sequences, roughly 21% of which are singletons. CDR3 length equals 13 residues. Deletions cut 6 bases from V and 5 bases from J, with 12 bases between. The germline V gene has CDR1 SNHLY and CDR2 FYNNEI. This specimen belongs to a study of T cells in Graves' hyperthyroidism and ophthalmopathy. Findings and caveats of the study: Among clonotypes expanded in thyroid above 0.001, most were also found in blood.

The V and J genes are TRBV2 and TRBJ2-3; maybe TRBD1 (5 bases). The sample comprised blood. The source is a woman aged 50 to 65 with Graves' hyperthyroidism. CDR3 coding DNA: TGTGCCAGCAGGGACACCCTAGGAGATACGCAGTATTTT. Translated, it gives CASRDTLGDTQYF.